The source of this TCR beta chain is a study of molecular identifiers for immune sequencing clone quantification. One entry per CDR3 protein, called by TCRdb with MiXCR from the PCR reads. The profile shows hundreds of thousands of distinct CDR3 sequences, roughly 27% of them singletons. Only one count was recorded for this clonotype. The CDR3 ends on some other residue instead of the conserved phenylalanine or tryptophan, so this is likely a read error. The sequencing sample was made of naive CD8+ T cells from blood, with Jurkat cell RNA spiked in. Subset: FACS-sorted CD8+CD4-CCR7+CD45RA+ naive T cells. This TCR was recovered from a human donor in good health. Some libraries in this study had Jurkat cell RNA spiked in.

In DNA form, the CDR3 reads TGTGCCAGCAGTGAATTAACAGGGACCCTCTATGGCTACACCCTC. Its translation is CASSELTGTLYGYTL. The chain uses TRBV25-1 and TRBJ1-2, with a possible D match to TRBD1 (6 bases). This CDR3 is 15 amino acids long. Looked up from germline, CDR1 is MGHDK and CDR2 is SYGVNS. V was clipped by 1 base and J by 4 bases, with 13 bases between them.